This T cell receptor beta chain is drawn from a study of T cell responses to AZD1222 COVID-19 vaccine. Study results and caveats: In a largely white British group with more females than males, clonal diversity was possibly underestimated. Only 5 to 7 individuals given AZD1222 were seropositive at baseline.

Produced via immunoSEQ multiplex PCR; TCRdb's table is partial and in-frame only. The sample contains tens of thousands of clones, around nine tenths of which appear only once. There are 15 residues in the CDR3. Germline values: CDR1 MNHEY, CDR2 SMNVEV (reference sequence). V trimming: 5 bases; J trimming: 1 base; junction bases outside the gene matches: 3. This clone was counted only a few times. Its antigen is still unknown. Here the sequenced sample was peripheral blood, taken on day 0 of AZD1222 vaccination. The sequence came from an adult in good health. V is TRBV27 and J is TRBJ1-1; 11 nucleotides agree with TRBD1. The CDR3 DNA follows: TGTGCCAGCAGTGACGGGACAGGGGGGAACACTGAAGCTTTCTTT. Amino acids: CASSDGTGGNTEAFF.